The 32 T cell receptor beta chains presented below share a single source sample, sequenced in a study of identical twins. TCRdb itself ran the 5' RACE reads through MiXCR, one entry per CDR3 protein. The sample has 350,000 to 400,000 distinct CDR3 sequences; about 10% are singletons. The sequencing sample was made of naive T cells sorted from blood. Receptors were obtained from a woman aged 45-65 years in good health.

There are a few counts of this clonotype. The chain links TRBV4-1 to TRBJ2-7; D is possibly TRBD2 (5 bases). Trimming took off 4 bases at V and 6 bases at J, with 13 bases between the two ends. This CDR3 contains 13 residues. Germline V CDR1 and CDR2: MGHRA, YSYEKL. Here the CDR3 reads CASSPHFGGEQYF. CDR3 nucleotides: TGCGCCAGCAGCCCCCATTTCGGAGGCGAGCAGTACTTC.

The V call is TRBV2, the J call TRBJ2-2; D is unresolved. Germline-derived CDR1 and CDR2 are SNHLY and FYNNEI. V was cut by 7 bases and J by 3 bases, with 9 bases left in between. The CDR3 loop spans 13 amino acids. CDR3 nucleotides: TGTGCCAGCATTGCGGTAGACACCGGGGAGCTGTTTTTT. The encoded protein is CASIAVDTGELFF.

This clonotype came up many times. V usage is TRBV6-2 or TRBV6-3 and J usage is TRBJ2-3; D not certain. There are 15 residues in the CDR3. CDR1 MNHEY and CDR2 SVGEGT come from the germline V gene. Trimming removed 6 bases from V and 2 bases from J, with 15 bases in between. The chain's CDR3 is CASRRREWDTDTQYF. The CDR3 DNA reads as TGTGCCAGCAGGAGAAGAGAGTGGGACACAGATACGCAGTATTTT.

A few counts support this clonotype. The chain links TRBV27 to TRBJ2-4; the match to TRBD2 covers 10 bases. After removal of 3 bases from V and 14 bases from J, the junction contained 1 base not matched to a gene. The germline CDR1 and CDR2 sequences are MNHEY and SMNVEV (reference sequence). The CDR3 consists of 11 residues. CDR3 sequence: CASSLSGREYF. The CDR3 DNA reads TGTGCCAGCAGTTTGAGCGGGAGGGAGTACTTC.

The chain carries TRBV3-1 and TRBJ2-4; D unresolved. Germline CDR1 and CDR2: LGHDT and YNNKEL (reference sequence). Trimming removed 9 bases from V and 8 bases from J, with 8 bases in between. The CDR3 is 10 amino acids. This CDR3 reads CASGVDIQYF. CDR3 DNA sequence: TGTGCCAGTGGGGTAGACATTCAGTACTTC. Looking up the rest from reference TRBV3-1 and TRBJ2-4 gives the full variable domain: DTAVSQTPKYLVTQMGNDKSIKCEQNLGHDTMYWYKQDSKKFLKIMFSYNNKELIINETVPNRFSPKSPDKAHLNLHINSLELGDSAVYFCASGVDIQYFGAGTRLSVL.

This clonotype was seen more than once but under ten times. The J gene is TRBJ1-1, the V gene TRBV12-3 or TRBV12-4; 9 nucleotides agree with TRBD1. V trimming: 5 bases; J trimming: 1 base; junction bases outside the gene matches: 5. The CDR3 consists of 15 residues. As DNA, the CDR3 is TGTGCCAGCAGTCCAGGACAGGGGTGGAACACTGAAGCTTTCTTT. Protein product: CASSPGQGWNTEAFF.

At least ten counts were recorded for this clonotype. The chain recombines TRBV24-1 with TRBJ2-3; 10 bases are shared with TRBD1. V lost 4 bases, J lost 2 bases, and 14 bases stayed unmatched. This CDR3 has 19 residues. Germline loops: CDR1 KGHDR, CDR2 SFDVKD. This CDR3 reads CATSDPTPRDRGHTDTQYF. The DNA of the CDR3 is TGTGCCACCAGTGACCCAACGCCGCGGGACAGGGGCCACACAGATACGCAGTATTTT.

The genes are TRBV20-1 and TRBJ2-1, with 9 bases fitting TRBD2. Germline assignment: CDR1 DFQATT and CDR2 SNEGSKA (reference sequence). Trimming at V came to 8 bases and at J to 6 bases, leaving 8 bases not matched to a gene. CDR3 length equals 13 residues. In DNA, the CDR3 is TGCAGTTGGAGCGGGAGGTGGGTCAATGAGCAGTTCTTC. As protein: CSWSGRWVNEQFF.

This chain's CDR3 is CSVEGGRELFF. Here the CDR3 DNA reads TGCAGCGTTGAGGGGGGCCGGGAGCTGTTTTTT. The chain couples TRBV29-1 to TRBJ2-2; the D gene could be TRBD1 or TRBD2 (6 bases each). The CDR3 is 11 amino acids. Germline V gene data show CDR1 as SQVTM and CDR2 as ANQGSEA. V was trimmed by 3 bases and J by 9 bases, leaving 8 bases between them.

This clonotype turned up a few times. This rearrangement joins TRBV15 to TRBJ2-1, with TRBD2 matching over 7 bases. The V segment lost 1 base and the J segment 5 bases; nucleotides outside the gene matches: 8. The CDR3 contains 16 residues. Germline V lookup: CDR1 LNHNV, CDR2 YYDKDF (reference sequence). The CDR3 region is CATSRGSGTTDNEQFF. CDR3 sequence (DNA): TGTGCCACCAGCAGAGGATCCGGGACTACGGACAATGAGCAGTTCTTC.

This clonotype was detected many times. The chain has TRBV5-8 and TRBJ2-5; a weak D match, TRBD1 (5 bases). Trimming pared 0 bases from V and 5 bases from J, leaving 14 bases between. CDR3 length: 15 residues. CDR1 and CDR2 (germline): SGHTS, YDEGEE. CDR3 coding DNA: TGTGCCAGCAGCTTGGATACCAGGGTGTATGAGACCCAGTACTTC. It specifies CASSLDTRVYETQYF.

At least ten counts were recorded for this clonotype. V usage is TRBV7-2 and J usage is TRBJ2-1, with 7 bases identical to TRBD1. The length of the CDR3 is 16 residues. Germline values: CDR1 SGHTA, CDR2 FQGNSA. The junction had 4 bases not matched to a gene; V was cut back by 1 base and J by 1 base. The CDR3, as DNA: TGTGCCAGCAGCTTAGTAGGGGGCGAGTCCTACAATGAGCAGTTCTTC. Encoded protein: CASSLVGGESYNEQFF.

This clonotype has only a few counts. The V call is TRBV7-3, the J call TRBJ2-2; TRBD2 might be the D (5 bases). Germline CDR1 SGHTA, CDR2 FQGTGA. This CDR3 spans 14 amino acids. Trimming removed 2 bases at V and 7 bases at J, with 11 bases between. This CDR3 is CASSLQAGGGELFF. Here the CDR3 DNA reads TGTGCCAGCAGCTTACAGGCGGGTGGCGGGGAGCTGTTTTTT.

This clonotype has just a few counts. The V and J genes are TRBV10-3 and TRBJ2-2; the D gene is possibly TRBD1 (5 bases). The CDR3 loop spans 17 amino acids. Trimming cost V 0 bases and J 7 bases, with 18 bases left between them. Per germline, CDR1 ENHRY and CDR2 SYGVKD. CDR3 in amino acids: CAISESNLDSPRGELFF. CDR3 bases: TGTGCCATCAGTGAGTCGAATCTCGACAGTCCACGCGGGGAGCTGTTTTTT.

This clonotype was observed a few times. This chain connects TRBV2 to TRBJ1-6; tentative D call: TRBD1 (5 bases). V was clipped by 5 bases and J by 3 bases, with 11 bases between them. The CDR3 is 15 residues long. Germline CDR1 SNHLY, CDR2 FYNNEI. This CDR3 reads CASSLTEFYNSPLHF. CDR3 sequence (DNA): TGTGCCAGCAGTTTGACAGAGTTCTATAATTCACCCCTCCACTTT.

Only a few counts were recorded for this clonotype. V gene TRBV4-1 combines with J gene TRBJ2-7; 8 bases are a match to TRBD1. Looked up from germline, CDR1 is MGHRA and CDR2 is YSYEKL. This CDR3 has 15 residues. V shed 2 bases, J shed 7 bases, and the junction held 10 bases outside the gene matches. The CDR3 region is CASSQPGGAPDEQYF. The CDR3 DNA follows: TGCGCCAGCAGCCAACCAGGGGGCGCCCCGGATGAGCAGTACTTC.

This clonotype was seen at least ten times. CDR3 in DNA: TGTGCCAGCAGCCAAAAACAGGGGGCTCTTAATCAGCCCCAGCATTTT. It yields the protein CASSQKQGALNQPQHF. V usage is TRBV4-2 and J usage is TRBJ1-5; 9 bases map to TRBD1. Germline trimming cut 2 bases from V and 4 bases from J; bases unmatched to any gene: 6. The length of the CDR3 is 16 residues. CDR1 is LGHNA and CDR2 is YNFKEQ in the germline V gene.

The table lists this clonotype with many counts. The chain employs TRBV20-1 and TRBJ1-1, with D possibly TRBD1 on 6 matching bases. From germline, CDR1 is DFQATT and CDR2 SNEGSKA (reference sequence). The length of the CDR3 is 13 residues. V lost 3 bases and J 5 bases, leaving 13 bases between the germline ends. CDR3 sequence (DNA): TGCAGTGCTAGGGCTCAGGGGACGACTGAAGCTTTCTTT. Its translation is CSARAQGTTEAFF.

The rearrangement links TRBV3-1 to TRBJ1-2; TRBD1 might be the D (5 bases). CDR1 is LGHDT and CDR2 is YNNKEL in the germline V gene (reference sequence). Trimming cost V 7 bases and J 7 bases, with 22 bases left between them. The CDR3 is 15 residues long. CDR3 protein: CASNEMGGSVGGYTF. The DNA for the CDR3 is TGTGCCAGCAACGAAATGGGGGGATCGGTTGGTGGCTACACCTTC.

Turning to this clonotype: A much larger clonotype is one base distant, so this may be a read error. V usage is TRBV6-2 or TRBV6-3 and J usage is TRBJ1-1; D is unclear. Trimming left V 9 bases short and J 6 bases short, with 17 bases between. Germline loops: CDR1 MNHEY, CDR2 SVGEGT. This CDR3 region has 13 residues. CDR3 region: CASAGFGFAEAFF. Written as DNA, the CDR3 is TGTGCCAGTGCAGGTTTTGGGTTTGCTGAAGCTTTCTTT.

V and J are TRBV5-1 and TRBJ1-1, with no clear D. This CDR3 has 13 amino acids. V was trimmed by 4 bases and J by 2 bases, leaving 9 bases between them. Germline V gene data show CDR1 as SGHRS and CDR2 as YFSETQ. The CDR3 loop reads CASSPFQNTEAFF. The DNA of the CDR3 is TGCGCCAGCAGCCCGTTTCAAAACACTGAAGCTTTCTTT.

This chain joins TRBV5-1 and TRBJ2-3, with D hard to call. There are 15 residues in the CDR3. Germline V lookup: CDR1 SGHRS, CDR2 YFSETQ. Deletions cut 0 bases from V and 0 bases from J, with 8 bases between. CDR3 protein: CASSLVIGSTDTQYF. Written as DNA, the CDR3 is TGCGCCAGCAGCTTGGTAATAGGGAGCACAGATACGCAGTATTTT. The full variable domain, completed using reference TRBV5-1 and TRBJ2-3, is KAGVTQTPRYLIKTRGQQVTLSCSPISGHRSVSWYQQTPGQGLQFLFEYFSETQRNKGNFPGRFSGRQFSNSRSEMNVSTLELGDSALYLCASSLVIGSTDTQYFGPGTRLTVL.

The rearrangement links TRBV10-3 to TRBJ1-1; D is undetermined. V was trimmed by 4 bases and J by 7 bases, leaving 10 bases between them. Germline CDR1 is ENHRY and CDR2 is SYGVKD. CDR3 length: 12 amino acids. CDR3 in DNA: TGTGCCATCAGTGCCACCGACGGTGAAGCTTTCTTT. Protein product: CAISATDGEAFF.

Ten or more counts support this clonotype. The chain employs TRBV2 and TRBJ2-2; 8 bases fit TRBD2. J was trimmed by 5 bases and V by 7 bases; bases with no gene match: 9. CDR3 length: 15 amino acids. In germline, CDR1 is SNHLY, CDR2 FYNNEI. CDR3 bases: TGTGCCAGCAAAGTCAGCGGGAGCCATACCGGGGAGCTGTTTTTT. Its protein product is CASKVSGSHTGELFF.

This rearrangement joins TRBV11-1 to TRBJ2-1, with 7 bases lining up with TRBD1. The germline V gene encodes CDR1 SGHAT and CDR2 FQDESV (reference sequence). With 3 bases clipped from V and 9 bases from J, the junction kept 11 bases outside the gene matches. This CDR3 region has 15 residues. The CDR3 sequence: CASSFMRGRALEQFF. The CDR3 DNA reads TGTGCCAGCAGCTTTATGAGGGGGCGAGCGCTTGAGCAGTTCTTC.

The table lists this clonotype with a few counts. The chain employs TRBV7-8 and TRBJ2-7; TRBD2 aligns across 11 bases. The germline V gene has CDR1 SGHVS and CDR2 FQNEAQ. This CDR3 is 18 amino acids long. V lost 1 base, J lost 3 bases, and 11 bases stayed unmatched. The CDR3 protein is CASSLGLAGRPPLYEQYV. CDR3 coding DNA: TGTGCCAGCAGCTTAGGACTAGCGGGACGTCCCCCGCTCTACGAGCAGTACGTC.

This clonotype was seen a few times. This chain connects TRBV15 to TRBJ2-1; a possible D gene is TRBD2 (6 bases). The CDR3 runs 14 residues. Germline V CDR1 and CDR2: LNHNV, YYDKDF (reference sequence). Trimming pared 0 bases from V and 3 bases from J, leaving 6 bases between. CDR3 residues: CATSRERGYNEQFF. Here the CDR3 DNA reads TGTGCCACCAGCAGAGAGCGGGGCTACAATGAGCAGTTCTTC.

This clonotype was observed at least ten times. V gene TRBV5-1 combines with J gene TRBJ2-1; D not resolved. Germline CDR1 and CDR2: SGHRS and YFSETQ. The V end lost 0 bases, the J end lost 4 bases, and 8 bases lay between the germline ends. The CDR3 is 14 residues long. The CDR3 DNA is TGCGCCAGCAGCTTGGTGACACCTTACAATGAGCAGTTCTTC. It codes for CASSLVTPYNEQFF.

The sample holds a few counts of this clonotype. The rearrangement joins TRBV27 to TRBJ2-1, with 8 bases aligning to TRBD2. V was clipped by 5 bases and J by 2 bases; unmatched bases: 5. Germline CDR1 and CDR2: MNHEY and SMNVEV (reference sequence). There are 15 residues in the CDR3. The CDR3 sequence: CASSDSGVPYNEQFF. CDR3 sequence (DNA): TGTGCCAGCAGTGATAGCGGGGTTCCCTACAATGAGCAGTTCTTC.

This clonotype occurred a few times. The chain joins TRBV4-1 to TRBJ1-2, with D perhaps TRBD1 (5 bases). The CDR3 consists of 17 residues. Germline V gene data show CDR1 as MGHRA and CDR2 as YSYEKL. V dropped 2 bases and J dropped 6 bases, with 22 bases sitting between them. CDR3 sequence reads: CASSQSFRTSGVDGYTF. CDR3 nucleotide sequence: TGCGCCAGCAGCCAAAGTTTTCGGACCTCGGGGGTAGATGGCTACACCTTC.

In its sample, this clonotype was seen many times. The CDR3 DNA reads as TGCAGCGGCGTAGGGGGCTCCTACGAGCAGTACGTC. Its translation is CSGVGGSYEQYV. The rearrangement links TRBV29-1 to TRBJ2-7; D may be TRBD1 (6 bases). Between the trimmed V and J ends, which lost 7 bases and 0 bases, there was a span of 10 bases. CDR3 length: 12 amino acids. Per the germline V gene, CDR1 is SQVTM and CDR2 is ANQGSEA.

The chain recombines TRBV29-1 with TRBJ1-3, with 7 bases lining up with TRBD1. The CDR3 contains 16 residues. The germline CDR1 and CDR2 sequences are SQVTM and ANQGSEA. The V gene end was trimmed by 4 bases and the J gene end by 0 bases; junction bases not matched to a gene: 9. This CDR3 reads CSVVGGQHLSGNTIYF. The CDR3 DNA sequence: TGCAGCGTTGTTGGGGGACAGCATCTCTCTGGAAACACCATATATTTT.